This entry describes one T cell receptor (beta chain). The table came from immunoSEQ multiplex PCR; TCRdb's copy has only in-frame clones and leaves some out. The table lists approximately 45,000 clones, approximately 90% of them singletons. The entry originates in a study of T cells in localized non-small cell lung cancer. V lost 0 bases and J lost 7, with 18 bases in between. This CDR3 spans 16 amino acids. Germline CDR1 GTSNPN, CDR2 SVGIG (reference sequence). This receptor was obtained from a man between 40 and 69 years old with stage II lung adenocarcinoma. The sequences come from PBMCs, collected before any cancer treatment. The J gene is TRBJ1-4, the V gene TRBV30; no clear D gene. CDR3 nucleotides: TGTGCCTGGAGTGTACCTCTGACGGACCCTAGTGAAAAACTGTTTTTT. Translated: CAWSVPLTDPSEKLFF. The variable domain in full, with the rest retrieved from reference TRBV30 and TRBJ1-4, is SQTIHQWPATLVQPVGSPLSLECTVEGTSNPNLYWYRQAAGRGLQLLFYSVGIGQISSEVPQNLSASRPQDRQFILSSKKLLLSDSGFYLCAWSVPLTDPSEKLFFGSGTQLSVL.